These 13 T cell receptor beta chains originate from one sample sequenced in a study of early T cells in non-severe SARS-CoV-2 infection. MiXCR was run by TCRdb on the 5' RACE reads, yielding one entry per CDR3 protein. The profile covers about 76,000 distinct CDR3 sequences, with about 11% appearing a single time and around 4.7% taken by the ten largest. The sequencing sample was made of whole blood. These receptors were taken from an adult who was a healthcare worker with PCR-confirmed SARS-CoV-2 infection or an uninfected control (not recorded which).

This clonotype was counted a few times. The gene calls are TRBV5-1 and TRBJ1-5, with a tentative D call TRBD1 (6 bases). Trimming removed 0 bases at V and 2 bases at J, with 9 bases between. The germline V gene encodes CDR1 SGHRS and CDR2 YFSETQ. The CDR3 totals 15 residues. In DNA, the CDR3 is TGCGCCAGCAGCTTGGAGGCAGGGGGCAATCAGCCCCAGCATTTT. Translation: CASSLEAGGNQPQHF.

V and J are TRBV29-1 and TRBJ2-7; 8 bases are shared with TRBD2. The germline gives CDR1 SQVTM, CDR2 ANQGSEA. The V segment lost 4 bases and the J segment 4 bases; nucleotides outside the gene matches: 6. The CDR3 covers 13 residues. CDR3 residues: CSVGVAGKYEQYF. The CDR3 region has the DNA TGCAGCGTTGGGGTAGCGGGGAAGTACGAGCAGTACTTC.

This clonotype was seen ten or more times. V is TRBV11-2 and J is TRBJ2-3; 9 nucleotides match TRBD2. The CDR3 has 15 amino acids. Germline assignment: CDR1 SGHAT and CDR2 FQNNGV. V dropped 3 bases and J dropped 0; count of bases not matched to a gene: 1. The CDR3 protein is CASSFSGGSTDTQYF. The DNA of the CDR3 is TGTGCCAGCAGCTTTAGCGGGGGAAGCACAGATACGCAGTATTTT.

There are many counts of this clonotype. This chain links TRBV7-9 with TRBJ2-7; perhaps D is TRBD1 or TRBD2 (5 bases each). Trimming removed 4 bases at V and 0 bases at J, with 10 bases between. The germline gives CDR1 SEHNR, CDR2 FQNEAQ (reference sequence). This CDR3 region has 14 residues. The CDR3 region is CASSSRDGSYEQYF. CDR3 bases: TGTGCCAGCAGCTCCCGGGACGGCTCCTACGAGCAGTACTTC.

V gene TRBV25-1 combines with J gene TRBJ1-1; 8 bases are shared with TRBD1. The CDR3 length is 14 residues. J was trimmed by 6 bases and V by 8 bases; bases with no gene match: 11. The germline gives CDR1 MGHDK, CDR2 SYGVNS. Here the CDR3 reads CASREQGARAEAFF. The CDR3 DNA follows: TGTGCCAGCCGGGAGCAGGGGGCGCGTGCTGAAGCTTTCTTT.

In this sample, this clonotype turned up a few times. This rearrangement joins TRBV29-1 to TRBJ1-1, with TRBD1 as a possible D gene (5 bases). This CDR3 spans 14 amino acids. V lost 6 bases and J 4 bases, leaving 18 bases between the germline ends. In germline, CDR1 is SQVTM, CDR2 ANQGSEA. In DNA form, the CDR3 reads TGCAGCGTCAGCATGACATCTGGGGGCACTGAAGCTTTCTTT. The encoded protein is CSVSMTSGGTEAFF.

This clonotype occurred many times. The J gene is TRBJ2-5, the V gene TRBV12-3 or TRBV12-4; 7 bases line up with TRBD2. V trimming: 7 bases; J trimming: 2 bases; junction bases outside the gene matches: 7. This CDR3 comprises 14 residues. The CDR3, as DNA: TGTGCCAGCATCCAGACCGGGGGGCAAGAGACCCAGTACTTC. As protein: CASIQTGGQETQYF.

This clonotype was picked up many times. J is TRBJ2-2 and V is TRBV18, with D perhaps matching TRBD1 or TRBD2 (5 bases each). The CDR3 sequence is 15 residues long. Germline V lookup: CDR1 KGHSH, CDR2 LQKENI. Trimming took off 0 bases at V and 4 bases at J, with 9 bases between the two ends. Here the CDR3 reads CASSPPPGTTGELFF. The DNA for the CDR3 is TGTGCCAGCTCACCACCACCGGGGACCACCGGGGAGCTGTTTTTT.

This chain links TRBV19 with TRBJ2-2; D is ambiguous. Germline values: CDR1 LNHDA, CDR2 SQIVND (reference sequence). V lost 3 bases and J 3 bases, leaving 8 bases between the germline ends. CDR3 length equals 14 residues. Here the CDR3 reads CASSITADTGELFF. The CDR3, as DNA: TGTGCCAGTAGTATCACCGCGGACACCGGGGAGCTGTTTTTT.

This clonotype came up a few times. The chain is built from TRBV12-5 and TRBJ2-1; no reliable D call. The CDR3 runs 13 residues. Germline V gene lookup returns CDR1 LGHNT and CDR2 FRNRAP. The ends were cut back, 1 base at V and 10 bases at J, with 11 bases in the middle. CDR3 sequence: CASGLGSDREQFF. CDR3 bases: TGTGCTAGTGGTTTGGGGAGCGATAGAGAGCAGTTCTTC.

CDR3 in DNA: TGTGCCAGCAGTTTATCGTGGGTCCACGAGCAGTACTTC. Translating it yields CASSLSWVHEQYF. This chain connects TRBV27 to TRBJ2-7; no clear D. This CDR3 region has 13 residues. The germline V and J ends were trimmed by 0 bases and 5 bases, with 8 bases remaining between them. CDR1 is MNHEY and CDR2 is SMNVEV in the germline V gene (reference sequence).

This clonotype was seen repeatedly, ten times or more. The chain combines TRBV12-3 or TRBV12-4 with TRBJ1-2, with 8 bases fitting TRBD1. The CDR3 runs 13 residues. V lost 6 bases and J lost 6; bases outside the gene matches: 6. The CDR3 sequence: CASRLGQGDGYTF. In DNA form, the CDR3 reads TGTGCCAGCAGACTAGGACAGGGTGATGGCTACACCTTC.

This chain links TRBV19 with TRBJ2-7; a possible D gene is TRBD2 (5 bases). Trimming shortened V by 1 base and J by 3 bases, and 13 bases separated the two germline ends. CDR3 size: 15 residues. Looked up from germline, CDR1 is LNHDA and CDR2 is SQIVND (reference sequence). CDR3 bases: TGTGCCAGTAGTATAGTGGGCGGGTCCTTCTACGAGCAGTACTTC. Protein product: CASSIVGGSFYEQYF.